This T cell receptor (beta chain) was found in a study of shared clonotypes between healthy human individuals (dated by TCRdb to 2018 to 2021). Notes on the research overall: A couple of women and three men aged 18 to 49 years were included in the cohort. For each donor, CD4 naive and CD4 memory were each given three plates, CD8 naive was given two plates, and CD8 memory was given one plate. The study deeply sequenced blood TCR repertoires of about 5 healthy adults to estimate repertoire size and the extent of clonotype sharing between individuals. To increase sequencing depth and limit assay-specific biases, TCR repertoire library preparation and sequencing were carried out by different laboratories using diverse techniques. Per donor, leukapheresis produced somewhere between about 0.94 and 9 billion PBMCs. The paper's findings and limits, for the study overall: Pairwise subsampling led to the expectation that sequencing depth would affect the degree of clonotype sharing among donors. Sampling was limited to blood, and TCR repertoires in tissue likely differ from TCR repertoires in blood. Because the study included only a small number of donors, the genetic and exposure-history diversity represented was limited. Larger estimated clonotype richness was generally found for naive subsets than for memory subsets. Rarefaction of sorted-subset datasets indicated incomplete sequencing despite the large sequencing depth. When a handful of donors were compared, the shared fraction of clonotypes was 5% to 6.5% for naive CD4, over 3% for naive CD8, more than 2% for memory CD4, and around 0.37% for memory CD8. Compared with non-shared clonotypes, clonotypes shared by all four sorted-subset donors had higher generation probabilities.

For the CD8 naive samples, CD45RO-negative cells were positively selected for CCR7, yielding a CD45RA+CCR7+ population from which TemRA cells were excluded. Donors were healthy HIV-negative adults with no recently reported acute infections or vaccinations. All donors were Caucasian adults living in Nashville, Tennessee, USA. After blood collection by leukapheresis, PBMCs were isolated using Ficoll-Histopaque density gradient centrifugation and then cryopreserved in the vapor phase of liquid nitrogen. Analytical flow cytometry was used to check the purity and quantity of each magnetically sorted T cell population. From each sorted fraction, genomic DNA was isolated and quantified by UV absorbance on a Nanodrop 2000c. TCR CDR3 regions were amplified from genomic DNA by multiplex PCR using the deep immunoSEQ assay. Genomic DNA extracted from each cell subset was distributed evenly over all wells of several immunoSEQ 96-well plates, and each plate served as one replicate. Each replicate PCR for sorted subsets received about 220 ng genomic DNA, equal to about 29,000 T cell genomes. Purified libraries were measured with a Qubit 3.0 fluorometer, size-checked on a Bioanalyzer 2100, and measured again with the KAPA Library Quantification kit. Every immunoSEQ 96-well plate was sequenced on a dedicated single-read 150-cycle Illumina NextSeq 550 flow cell. Under the source paper's analysis protocol: Because the immunoSEQ output held only junctional sequences and lacked quality scores, the filtering could not match the filtering applied to full-length reads. To assign V/J genes and CDR3, sequences were annotated against IMGT germline references using PyIR, a Python wrapper for IgBLAST v1.9. Any read was removed if the V/J assignment was weak (E-value above 1e-6), the CDR3 was missing, or the read contained stop codons, out-of-frame junctions, or ambiguous translated residues. A V3J clonotype was defined by an identical inferred V gene, J gene, and CDR3 amino acid sequence. Percentage overlap between repertoires was calculated by dividing the number of shared unique clonotypes by the size of the smaller repertoire. Three approaches were used to assess repertoire richness: RTK rarefaction, the Chao1 estimator, and Recon v2.1 estimates of unobserved clonotypes. For all TCRbeta clonotypes obtained by the gDNA method from several donors, generation probabilities were computed with OLGA. TCRdb re-hosts the immuneACCESS table, in-frame sequences only. Its copies lack some clones; in the studies checked, an unresolved V gene accounts for under half of them, and the cause for the rest is not known. That table furnishes V, J and clone size, whereas the DNA furnished D and trimming. This sample is represented by about 820,000 clones; over 90% of them were singletons. Of the sample, about 24% falls within the top ten clones.

CDR1 and CDR2, looked up from the germline V gene (reference sequence), are SGHKS and YYEKEE. The CDR3 contains 14 residues, cysteine and phenylalanine counted. The kept DNA is CDR3 alone, 42 bases in frame from the first base. Relative to germline, V is 1 base shorter and J is 4 bases shorter, with 11 bases between their ends. This clone was recorded once. Its antigen has not been determined. No base qualities exist here, and no much larger clone lies one base off it. This sequence was found in a man in his thirties or forties in good health. The specimen sequenced was naive CD8+ T cells sorted from blood. The sample's cell subset or site, from its label and the paper: CD45RA+CCR7+. The sequence joins TRBV5-5 to TRBJ1-1; the D segment could be TRBD1, given 5 matching bases. The CDR3 here reads CASSLQGSGTEAFF. The DNA reads TGTGCCAGCAGCTTGCAGGGATCGGGCACTGAAGCTTTCTTT.